A selection of T cell receptor beta chains follows, all from one sample in a study of T cells in localized non-small cell lung cancer. Sequencing used immunoSEQ multiplex PCR; TCRdb keeps in-frame clones, though not all of them. The table has 1,500 to 2,000 clones, roughly 35% seen once. Sequences were derived from lung tumor tissue, sampled before any cancer treatment. The source is a female donor of 60 years or more with stage I lung adenocarcinoma. The CDR3 runs from the conserved cysteine through the conserved F or W. D genes are given only for firm matches. Where a row states a size, it is once, few, many or the class of an expanded clone; other rows omit it.

d_call j_call v_call clone_size cdr3_nt cdr3_aa
- TRBJ1-1 TRBV6-8 few TGTGCCAGCAGGAGATTCGGGCTTGAAGCTTTCTTT CASRRFGLEAFF
- TRBJ2-3 TRBV28 - TGTGCCAGCAGTGAGGTGCCTAACAGGGAGAACCAGTATTTT CASSEVPNRENQYF
- TRBJ2-7 TRBV10-1 once TGCGCCAGCAGTGACGACAGGCAGCAGTACTTC CASSDDRQQYF
- TRBJ2-3 TRBV6-8 - TGTGCCAGCAGCCTACTACACACAGATACGCAGTATTTT CASSLLHTDTQYF
- TRBJ2-2 TRBV12-5 - TGTGCCACCCGGAGGTTCACCGGGGAGCTGTTTTTT CATRRFTGELFF
- TRBJ2-7 TRBV9 few TGTGCCAGCAGCCAGGACTACTCACGTTACGAGCAGTACTTC CASSQDYSRYEQYF
- TRBJ1-2 TRBV6-8 - TGTGCCAGCTGGTCAGAAAGTTATGGCTACACCTTC CASWSESYGYTF
TRBD2 TRBJ2-1 TRBV15 - TGTGCCACCAGCAGAGTTGGTAGCGGGAGCTCCTACAATGAGCAGTTCTTC CATSRVGSGSSYNEQFF
- TRBJ1-2 TRBV14 - TGTGCCAGCAGCCTCGAGACATTCCGAGATGGCTACACCTTC CASSLETFRDGYTF
TRBD2 TRBJ2-7 TRBV30 - TGTGCCGGCGAGGGAGGGACCTACGAGCAGTACTTC CAGEGGTYEQYF
TRBD2 TRBJ2-1 TRBV19 large TGTGCCAGTAGCAAGACTAGCGGGGCCTACAATGAGCAGTTCTTC CASSKTSGAYNEQFF
- TRBJ1-1 TRBV19 - TGTGCCAGTAGTATGAACACTGCGAACACTGAAGCTTTCTTT CASSMNTANTEAFF
- TRBJ1-1 TRBV6-8 - TGTGCCAGCAGTCGTACCAGTGGGAACACTGAAGCTTTCTTT CASSRTSGNTEAFF
- TRBJ2-7 TRBV9 - TGTGCCAGCAGCGCCACGGGAAACGCCTACGAGCAGTACTTC CASSATGNAYEQYF
TRBD1 TRBJ2-5 TRBV11-3 few TGTGCCAGCAGCACCTGGGACAGGGGCCGGGCCCAGTACTTC CASSTWDRGRAQYF
- TRBJ2-1 TRBV9 - TGTGCCAGCAGCGTAGGTACCAGGAGGGCCGTCTCTGGCTCCTACAATGAGCAGTTCTTC CASSVGTRRAVSGSYNEQFF